One sample yielded the 9 T cell receptor beta chains listed below, sequenced in a study of blood T cell repertoires in COVID-19. Generated by immunoSEQ multiplex PCR, the TCRdb table keeps only in-frame clones and is missing some. The repertoire holds 85,000 to 100,000 clones, roughly 86% seen once, with 10% to 15% in the top ten. Sequenced sample: peripheral blood. These TCRs come from a woman aged 55-70 years in a cohort sampled during active or convalescent COVID-19.

This chain connects TRBV27 to TRBJ1-6; no reliable D call. V was pared by 4 bases and J by 4 bases, with 5 bases between. Germline CDR1 reads MNHEY; CDR2 reads SMNVEV (reference sequence). The CDR3 is made up of 13 amino acids. The CDR3 sequence: CASSSLYNSPLHF. The CDR3 DNA is TGTGCCAGCAGTTCCCTTTATAATTCACCCCTCCACTTT.

The genes are TRBV18 and TRBJ1-5; a possible D gene is TRBD1 (6 bases). The CDR3 totals 15 residues. The ends were cut back, 0 bases at V and 4 bases at J, with 10 bases in the middle. The germline CDR1 and CDR2 sequences are KGHSH and LQKENI. This CDR3 reads CASSPPGGANQPQHF. In DNA form, the CDR3 reads TGTGCCAGCTCACCACCTGGGGGCGCAAATCAGCCCCAGCATTTT.

V is TRBV2 and J is TRBJ2-7, with TRBD1 matching 9 bases. The CDR3 is 16 amino acids. Germline lookup yields CDR1 SNHLY and CDR2 FYNNEI. V dropped 5 bases and J dropped 9; count of bases not matched to a gene: 17. The CDR3 is CASSQLRTGAVSWQYF. CDR3 in DNA: TGTGCCAGCAGTCAATTAAGGACAGGGGCTGTGTCCTGGCAGTACTTC.

The gene calls are TRBV25-1 and TRBJ1-1; D not certain. This CDR3 is built from 12 residues. Per the germline V gene, CDR1 is MGHDK and CDR2 is SYGVNS. V shed 10 bases and J shed 0 bases, with 9 bases lying between them. CDR3 sequence: CATTHMNTEAFF. CDR3 bases: TGTGCCACCACACACATGAACACTGAAGCTTTCTTT.

Note on this clone: An end of the junction does not agree with germline; a read error may underlie this. The chain couples TRBV7-7 to TRBJ2-1, with TRBD2 matching over 11 bases. The germline gives CDR1 SSHAT, CDR2 FNYEAQ (reference sequence). This CDR3 is built from 17 residues. For the CDR3, the DNA is TGTGCTAGCAGCTTAAGCCCTAGCGGGGGGTATTACAATGAGCAGTTCTTC. Translation: CASSLSPSGGYYNEQFF.

The chain links TRBV5-1 to TRBJ2-1; 8 bases are shared with TRBD2. V was clipped by 2 bases and J by 2 bases; unmatched bases: 6. The CDR3 is 16 residues long. The germline CDR1 and CDR2 sequences are SGHRS and YFSETQ. CDR3 amino acids: CASSFTTSATYNEQFF. The CDR3 bases are TGCGCCAGCAGCTTTACGACTAGCGCAACCTACAATGAGCAGTTCTTC.

The chain employs TRBV6-2 or TRBV6-3 and TRBJ2-1; the match to TRBD2 covers 8 bases. Germline lookup yields CDR1 MNHEY and CDR2 SVGEGT. Trimming at V came to 0 bases and at J to 6 bases, leaving 4 bases not matched to a gene. This CDR3 spans 15 amino acids. The CDR3 DNA reads TGTGCCAGCAGTTACTCGGGACTAGTCTCCAATGAGCAGTTCTTC. Protein sequence: CASSYSGLVSNEQFF.

This clone was picked up a small number of times. This chain joins TRBV29-1 and TRBJ2-1, with TRBD2 matching 12 bases. V trimming: 6 bases; J trimming: 6 bases; junction bases outside the gene matches: 6. The CDR3 is 14 amino acids. Per germline, CDR1 SQVTM and CDR2 ANQGSEA. The CDR3 reads CSVELAGGSNEQFF. In DNA, the CDR3 is TGCAGCGTGGAACTAGCGGGAGGTAGCAATGAGCAGTTCTTC.

The chain is built from TRBV27 and TRBJ2-5; TRBD1 might be the D (6 bases). This CDR3 has 14 amino acids. V lost 1 base, J lost 7 bases, and 13 bases lay in between. Germline assignment: CDR1 MNHEY and CDR2 SMNVEV (reference sequence). CDR3 DNA sequence: TGTGCCAGCAGTTTATACAGGGAAGAGCGGACCCAGTACTTC. As protein: CASSLYREERTQYF.